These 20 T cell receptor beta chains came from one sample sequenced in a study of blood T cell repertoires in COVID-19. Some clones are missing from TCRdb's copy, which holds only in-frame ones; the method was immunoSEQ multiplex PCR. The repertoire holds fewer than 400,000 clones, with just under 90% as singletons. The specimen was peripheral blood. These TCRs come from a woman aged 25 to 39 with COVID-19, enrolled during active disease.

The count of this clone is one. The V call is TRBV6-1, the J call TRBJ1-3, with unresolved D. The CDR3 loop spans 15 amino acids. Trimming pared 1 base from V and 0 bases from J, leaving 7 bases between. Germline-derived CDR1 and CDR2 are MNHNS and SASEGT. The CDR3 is CASSEGPSSGNTIYF. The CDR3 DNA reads TGTGCCAGCAGTGAAGGCCCGAGCTCTGGAAACACCATATATTTT.

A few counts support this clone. The chain's CDR3 is CASSQLSGFYTEAFF. DNA of the CDR3: TGTGCCAGCAGCCAGCTTTCAGGGTTTTACACTGAAGCTTTCTTT. The chain uses TRBV14 and TRBJ1-1; perhaps TRBD1 as D (5 bases). Trimming took 3 bases from V and 3 from J, leaving 14 bases between them. This CDR3 contains 15 residues. The germline V gene encodes CDR1 SGHDN and CDR2 FVKESK.

The CDR3 sequence: CASRATSGGPQDTQYF. Written as DNA, the CDR3 is TGTGCCAGCAGGGCCACTAGCGGGGGGCCCCAAGATACGCAGTATTTT. The genes are TRBV7-9 and TRBJ2-3, with 12 bases that match TRBD2. Trimming cost V 6 bases and J 5 bases; bases outside gene matches: 9. The length of the CDR3 is 16 residues. Germline CDR1 SEHNR, CDR2 FQNEAQ (reference sequence).

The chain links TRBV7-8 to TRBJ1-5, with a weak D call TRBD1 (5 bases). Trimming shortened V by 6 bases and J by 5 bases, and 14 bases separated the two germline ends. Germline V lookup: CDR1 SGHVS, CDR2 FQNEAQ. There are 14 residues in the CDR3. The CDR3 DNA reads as TGTGCCAGCAGTTCCCAGCGGGGGGATCAGCCCCAGCATTTT. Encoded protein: CASSSQRGDQPQHF. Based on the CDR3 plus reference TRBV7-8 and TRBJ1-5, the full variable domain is GAGVSQSPRYKVAKRGQDVALRCDPISGHVSLFWYQQALGQGPEFLTYFQNEAQLDKSGLPSDRFFAERPEGSVSTLKIQRTQQEDSAVYLCASSSQRGDQPQHFGDGTRLSIL.

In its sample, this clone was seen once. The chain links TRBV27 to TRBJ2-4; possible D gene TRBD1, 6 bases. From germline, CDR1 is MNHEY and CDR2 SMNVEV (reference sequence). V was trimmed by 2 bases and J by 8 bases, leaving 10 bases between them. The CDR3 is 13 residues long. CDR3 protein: CASSLTGTDIQYF. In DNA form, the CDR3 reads TGTGCCAGCAGTTTAACAGGGACGGACATTCAGTACTTC.

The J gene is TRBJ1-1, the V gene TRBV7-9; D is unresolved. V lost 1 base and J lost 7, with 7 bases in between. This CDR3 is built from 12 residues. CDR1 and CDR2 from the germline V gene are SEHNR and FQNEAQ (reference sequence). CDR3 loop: CASSLGLFEAFF. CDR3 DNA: TGTGCCAGCAGCTTAGGGCTCTTTGAAGCTTTCTTT.

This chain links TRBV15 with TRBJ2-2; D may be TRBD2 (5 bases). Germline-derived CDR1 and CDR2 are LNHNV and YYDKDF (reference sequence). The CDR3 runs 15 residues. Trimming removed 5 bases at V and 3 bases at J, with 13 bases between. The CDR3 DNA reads TGTGCCACCAGCCGGACCCCCGGGGACACCGGGGAGCTGTTTTTT. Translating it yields CATSRTPGDTGELFF. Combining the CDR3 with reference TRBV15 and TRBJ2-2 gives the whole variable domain DAMVIQNPRYQVTQFGKPVTLSCSQTLNHNVMYWYQQKSSQAPKLLFHYYDKDFNNEADTPDNFQSRRPNTSFCFLDIRSPGLGDTAMYLCATSRTPGDTGELFFGEGSRLTVL.

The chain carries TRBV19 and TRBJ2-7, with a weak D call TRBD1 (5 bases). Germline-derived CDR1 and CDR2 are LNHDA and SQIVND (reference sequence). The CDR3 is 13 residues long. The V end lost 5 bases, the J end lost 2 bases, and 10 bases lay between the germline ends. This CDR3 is CASSQGRPYEQYF. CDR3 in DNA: TGTGCCAGTAGTCAGGGCCGTCCCTACGAGCAGTACTTC.

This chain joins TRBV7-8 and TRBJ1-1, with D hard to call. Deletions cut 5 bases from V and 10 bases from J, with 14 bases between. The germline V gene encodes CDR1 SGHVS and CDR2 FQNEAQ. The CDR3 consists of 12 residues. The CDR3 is CASSQRRERAFF. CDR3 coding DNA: TGTGCCAGCAGCCAGAGGAGGGAGCGAGCTTTCTTT.

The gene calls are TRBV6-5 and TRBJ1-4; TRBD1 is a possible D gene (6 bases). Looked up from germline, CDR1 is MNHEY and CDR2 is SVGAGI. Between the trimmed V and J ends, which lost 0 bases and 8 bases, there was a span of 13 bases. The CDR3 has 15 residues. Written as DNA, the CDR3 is TGTGCCAGCAGTTACTCAGGGGGGGATTGGGAAAAACTGTTTTTT. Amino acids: CASSYSGGDWEKLFF.

The DNA for the CDR3 is TGCGCCAGCAGTGCCTTCCGGGACAGACCTAACACCGGGGAGCTGTTTTTT. Protein: CASSAFRDRPNTGELFF. The chain carries TRBV10-1 and TRBJ2-2, with 7 nucleotides matching TRBD1. With V trimmed by 4 bases and J by 2 bases, 10 bases remained unmatched. The CDR3 is made up of 17 amino acids. In germline, CDR1 is WNHNN, CDR2 SYGVQD (reference sequence).

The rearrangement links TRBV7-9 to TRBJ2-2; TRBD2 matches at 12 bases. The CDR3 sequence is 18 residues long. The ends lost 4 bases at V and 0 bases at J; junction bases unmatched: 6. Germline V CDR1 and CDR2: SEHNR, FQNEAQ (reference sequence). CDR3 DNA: TGTGCCAGCAGCTCGACTAGCGGGGGACCTACGAACACCGGGGAGCTGTTTTTT. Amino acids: CASSSTSGGPTNTGELFF.

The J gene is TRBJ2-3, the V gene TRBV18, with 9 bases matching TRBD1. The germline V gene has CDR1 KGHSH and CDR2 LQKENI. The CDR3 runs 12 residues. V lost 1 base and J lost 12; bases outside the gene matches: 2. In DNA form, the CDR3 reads TGTGCCAGCTCACCACGACAGGGGGGCCAGTATTTT. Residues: CASSPRQGGQYF.

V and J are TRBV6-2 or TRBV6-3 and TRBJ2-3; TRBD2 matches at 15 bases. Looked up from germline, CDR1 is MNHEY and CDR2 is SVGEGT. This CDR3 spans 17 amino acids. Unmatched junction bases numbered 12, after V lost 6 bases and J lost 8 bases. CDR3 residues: CASSLPGTSGGQGTQYF. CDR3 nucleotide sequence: TGTGCCAGCAGCCTACCCGGGACTAGCGGGGGGCAGGGTACGCAGTATTTT.

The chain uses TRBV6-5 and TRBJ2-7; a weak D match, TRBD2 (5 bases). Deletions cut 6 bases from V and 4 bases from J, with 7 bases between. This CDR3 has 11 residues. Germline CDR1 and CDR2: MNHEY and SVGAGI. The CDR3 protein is CASRDSYEQYF. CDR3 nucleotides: TGTGCCAGCAGGGACTCTTACGAGCAGTACTTC.

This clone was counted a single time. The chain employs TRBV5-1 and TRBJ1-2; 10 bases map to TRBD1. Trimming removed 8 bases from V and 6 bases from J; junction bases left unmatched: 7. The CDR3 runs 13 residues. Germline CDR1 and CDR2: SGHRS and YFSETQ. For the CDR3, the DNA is TGCGCCAGTAATCGTGGGACAGGGGATGGCTACACCTTC. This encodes CASNRGTGDGYTF.

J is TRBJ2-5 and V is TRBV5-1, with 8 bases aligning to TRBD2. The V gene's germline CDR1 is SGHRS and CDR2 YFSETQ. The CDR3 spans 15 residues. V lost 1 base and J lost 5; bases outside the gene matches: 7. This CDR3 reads CASSLTAGGGETQYF. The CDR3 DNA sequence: TGCGCCAGCAGCTTGACGGCGGGGGGCGGGGAGACCCAGTACTTC.

This chain's CDR3 is CASSLDAGGADYGYTF. The DNA for the CDR3 is TGCGCCAGCAGCTTGGATGCAGGGGGCGCGGACTATGGCTACACCTTC. The genes are TRBV5-1 and TRBJ1-2, with 8 positions matching TRBD1. Germline loops: CDR1 SGHRS, CDR2 YFSETQ. V was pared by 0 bases and J by 3 bases, with 7 bases of the junction left unmatched. This CDR3 has 16 amino acids. Full variable domain (remainder filled in from reference TRBV5-1 and TRBJ1-2): KAGVTQTPRYLIKTRGQQVTLSCSPISGHRSVSWYQQTPGQGLQFLFEYFSETQRNKGNFPGRFSGRQFSNSRSEMNVSTLELGDSALYLCASSLDAGGADYGYTFGSGTRLTVV.

CDR3: CASSHRGTENTGELFF. The DNA for the CDR3 is TGTGCCAGCAGCCACAGGGGGACGGAAAACACCGGGGAGCTGTTTTTT. The chain recombines TRBV3-1 (or the pseudogene TRBV3-2) with TRBJ2-2, with 7 bases aligning to TRBD1. Germline lookup yields CDR1 LGHDT and CDR2 YNNKEL (reference sequence). The CDR3 runs to 16 residues. The trim removed 3 bases at V and 2 bases at J, leaving 6 bases unmatched.

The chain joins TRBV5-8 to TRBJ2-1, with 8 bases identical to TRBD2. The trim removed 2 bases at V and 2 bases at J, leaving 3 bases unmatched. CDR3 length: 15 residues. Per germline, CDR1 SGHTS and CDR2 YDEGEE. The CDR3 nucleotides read TGTGCCAGCAGCTTAGGGCGGGGGGCCTACAATGAGCAGTTCTTC. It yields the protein CASSLGRGAYNEQFF.